The rows below give T cell receptor beta chains drawn from one sample of a study of blood T cell repertoires in COVID-19. Sequencing was performed with immunoSEQ multiplex PCR; in TCRdb, only in-frame clones are kept and a portion is missing. The profile shows about 130,000 clones, roughly four fifths of them singletons. The sequencing input was peripheral blood. The receptors derive from an elderly woman with acute or convalescent COVID-19. Both conserved end residues are part of each CDR3. The order of the fields is clone size, J gene, D gene, V gene, CDR3 DNA, CDR3 protein. The D gene is left open where the match is weak. Clone sizes are given selectively: once, few, many, or a class where the clone is expanded.

NA TRBJ1-6 TRBD1 TRBV6-5 TGTGCCAGCAGTAAATCGACAGGGGGTAATTCACCCCTCCACTTT CASSKSTGGNSPLHF
few TRBJ2-7 TRBD2 TRBV10-2 TGCGCCAGCAGTGATCGGGGCCGGGGGGAGACGGGAGAGCAGTACTTC CASSDRGRGETGEQYF
NA TRBJ2-1 TRBD2 TRBV4-1 TGCGCCAGCAGCCAAGTAGCTAGCGGGGGGGCCTACAATGAGCAGTTCTTC CASSQVASGGAYNEQFF
NA TRBJ1-6 NA TRBV27 TGTGCCAGCAGTTTTCCACAGGGAAATTCACCCCTCCACTTT CASSFPQGNSPLHF
NA TRBJ1-2 NA TRBV5-4 TGTGCCAGCAGCTTGGTGGGGGCTTACACCTTC CASSLVGAYTF
once TRBJ1-6 NA TRBV2 TGTGCCAGCGGGGAGCTTGTCAGTAATTCACCCCTCCACTTT CASGELVSNSPLHF
NA TRBJ1-1 TRBD1 TRBV2 TGTGCCAGCCCAGGACAGGGGAGGGACACTGAAGCTTTCTTT CASPGQGRDTEAFF
few TRBJ1-1 TRBD1 TRBV7-3 TGTGCCAGCAGCGACAGGGGCTTCACTGAAGCTTTCTTT CASSDRGFTEAFF
few TRBJ1-1 NA TRBV7-8 TGTGCCAGCAGCTTGGACACCCTGAACACTGAAGCTTTCTTT CASSLDTLNTEAFF
NA TRBJ1-1 NA TRBV9 TGTGCCAGCAGCCCGATCCCGACAACCACTGAAGCTTTCTTT CASSPIPTTTEAFF
NA TRBJ1-2 NA TRBV10-2 TGCGCCAGCAGTGAGTCGATACAGGGCTGGAATGGCTACACCTTC CASSESIQGWNGYTF
NA TRBJ1-1 NA TRBV30 TGTGCCTGGTCGTCCCCCAGGGTCTTTATGACTGAAGCTTTCTTT CAWSSPRVFMTEAFF
NA TRBJ1-3 TRBD1 TRBV9 TGTGCCAGCAGCCCCCCAGGGGGTTTATCTGGAAACACCATATATTTT CASSPPGGLSGNTIYF
NA TRBJ1-1 NA TRBV7-3 TGTGCCAGCAGCTCATCCAGGGGATCCACTGAAGCTTTCTTT CASSSSRGSTEAFF
NA TRBJ1-1 NA TRBV5-4 TGTGCCAGCAGCTTGGGAGGCAGCGTGAACACTGAAGCTTTCTTT CASSLGGSVNTEAFF
NA TRBJ1-1 NA TRBV6-5 TGTGCCAGCAGTTACAGGGGCGGTGAAGCTTTCTTT CASSYRGGEAFF
NA TRBJ2-2 NA TRBV19 TGTGCCAGTAGTATGGTGGGCTACACCGGGGAGCTGTTTTTT CASSMVGYTGELFF
NA TRBJ2-1 NA TRBV5-6 TGTGCCAGCAGCTTGATTAGCAATTACAATGAGCAGTTCTTC CASSLISNYNEQFF
NA TRBJ2-7 NA TRBV6-2/TRBV6-3 TGTGCCAGCAGTTACTCAACACCGGGACTCCGGAACTACGAGCAGTACTTC CASSYSTPGLRNYEQYF
NA TRBJ1-2 NA TRBV14 TGTGCCAGCAGCGAACAGAGAAACTATGGCTACACCTTC CASSEQRNYGYTF
NA TRBJ1-3 NA TRBV9 TGTGCCAGCAGCCTCGGGGTGGCCCCTGGAAACACCATATATTTT CASSLGVAPGNTIYF
NA TRBJ2-5 NA TRBV5-1 TGCGCCAGCAGGACAGAAGAGACCCAGTACTTC CASRTEETQYF
NA TRBJ1-1 TRBD1 TRBV3-1/TRBV3-2 TGTGCCAGCAGCCAAGATGTTCCGGGTGCGGCAGGGGGGTCCGCTGAAGCTTTCTTT CASSQDVPGAAGGSAEAFF
NA TRBJ1-1 NA TRBV5-1 TGCGCCAGCAGCTTGTCCGCGGGTTTGAACACTGAAGCTTTCTTT CASSLSAGLNTEAFF
few TRBJ1-2 TRBD1 TRBV11-2 TGTGCCAGCAGCGGTGGGACAGAGCACTATGGCTACACCTTC CASSGGTEHYGYTF
NA TRBJ2-7 TRBD1 TRBV29-1 TGCAGCGTTGCCCAGGGGGCAATCGAGCAGTACTTC CSVAQGAIEQYF
NA TRBJ1-5 NA TRBV5-6 TGTGCCAGCAGCAGGAGACAGAGCAATCAGCCCCAGCATTTT CASSRRQSNQPQHF
NA TRBJ1-1 TRBD1 TRBV19 TGTGCCAGTAGTGTTACAGGGGGATGGGAGCACACTGAAGCTTTCTTT CASSVTGGWEHTEAFF
once TRBJ1-2 TRBD1 TRBV16 TGTGCCAGCAGTCCAGATCAGGGGGCCGGTGGCTACACCTTC CASSPDQGAGGYTF
NA TRBJ1-5 TRBD1 TRBV29-1 TGCAGCGTTGTGGTAGGGGGCGCATTAGGGAGCAATCAGCCCCAGCATTTT CSVVVGGALGSNQPQHF
NA TRBJ2-7 TRBD2 TRBV6-2/TRBV6-3 TGTGCCAGCAGTGGACTAGCGGGGGGACTCTACGAGCAGTACTTC CASSGLAGGLYEQYF
NA TRBJ1-6 NA TRBV27 TGTGCCAGCAGCCTAGGGGGGGCTTATGGTTCACCCCTCCACTTT CASSLGGAYGSPLHF
NA TRBJ1-3 NA TRBV15 TGTGCCACCAGCAGAGATAAAACAGTCTCTGGAAACACCATATATTTT CATSRDKTVSGNTIYF
NA TRBJ1-6 NA TRBV12-5 TGTGCTAGTGGTTTGGTTGCGTCAGGGCGATATAATTCACCCCTCCACTTT CASGLVASGRYNSPLHF
NA TRBJ1-4 TRBD1 TRBV6-6 TGTGCCACCCGTGAGGGACAGCGAGACTGGAATGAAAAACTGTTTTTT CATREGQRDWNEKLFF
once TRBJ1-2 TRBD1 TRBV18 TGTGCCAGCTCACCACGACAGGGTGGATTCTATGGCTACACCTTC CASSPRQGGFYGYTF
NA TRBJ1-1 TRBD1 TRBV10-3 TGTGCCATCAGTGATACAGGGGACACTGAAGCTTTCTTT CAISDTGDTEAFF
NA TRBJ2-1 TRBD2 TRBV2 TGTGCCAGCAGTGAAATGACGGGGGGTACCAATGAGCAGTTCTTC CASSEMTGGTNEQFF
NA TRBJ1-2 NA TRBV16 TGTGCCAGCAGCTCTCAAACGGGATATGGCTACACCTTC CASSSQTGYGYTF
few TRBJ1-2 NA TRBV29-1 TGCAGCGTTGAGGGGGGAACGGACTATGGCTACACCTTC CSVEGGTDYGYTF
NA TRBJ1-3 TRBD1 TRBV7-8 TGTGCCAGCAGCGAACAGGGGGTAATTAACACCATATATTTT CASSEQGVINTIYF
NA TRBJ1-1 NA TRBV7-2 TGTGCCAGCGCCCCGCGAGGGGGGGCTGAAGCTTTCTTT CASAPRGGAEAFF
NA TRBJ1-2 TRBD1 TRBV7-3 TGTGCCAGCAGCCCCGCCGGACAGGGTAATTCCGGCTACACCTTC CASSPAGQGNSGYTF
once TRBJ1-5 NA TRBV5-5 TGTGCCAGCAGCTTGTTTTTTAGTTCTTTCAATCAGCCCCAGCATTTT CASSLFFSSFNQPQHF
NA TRBJ1-6 NA TRBV30 TGTGCCTGGAGCGGGCGGGACCCCAAGGGAGATTCACCCCTCCACTTT CAWSGRDPKGDSPLHF
NA TRBJ1-6 NA TRBV10-3 TGTGCCATCAGTGAGTCGTCGACGGGGAATTCACCCCTCCACTTT CAISESSTGNSPLHF
once TRBJ1-1 NA TRBV12-3/TRBV12-4 TGTGCCAGCAACACCGATGGGAACACTGAAGCTTTCTTT CASNTDGNTEAFF
NA TRBJ1-2 TRBD1 TRBV5-1 TGCGCCAGCAGCTCCCCCGGACAGGGGTCCAACTATGGCTACACCTTC CASSSPGQGSNYGYTF
NA TRBJ2-1 TRBD2 TRBV6-4 TGTGCCAGCAGTGACTCGAATCTAGCGGGGAGCTCCTACAATGAGCAGTTCTTC CASSDSNLAGSSYNEQFF
NA TRBJ2-7 NA TRBV7-2 TGTGCCAGCAGCCCCAGGGGGGCGGACGAGCAGTACTTC CASSPRGADEQYF
NA TRBJ1-4 NA TRBV11-2 TGTGCCAGCAAATTGACAGGAACGATAGATGAAAAACTGTTTTTT CASKLTGTIDEKLFF
NA TRBJ1-1 TRBD1 TRBV19 TGTGCCAGTAGTACCGGCAGGGGGAAGGTTGAAGCTTTCTTT CASSTGRGKVEAFF
NA TRBJ2-7 TRBD1 TRBV30 TGTGCCTGGGGGGACAGGAGCCGGCCAACCTACGAGCAGTACTTC CAWGDRSRPTYEQYF